Listed below are T cell receptor beta chains from one sample, sequenced in a study of blood T cell repertoires in COVID-19. The repertoire was sequenced with immunoSEQ multiplex PCR; TCRdb's copy has only in-frame clones and lacks some. The sample holds about 240,000 clones, about 83% seen once. Source material: peripheral blood. The receptors come from a man aged 25 to 45 who had recovered from COVID-19. Each CDR3 is given with its conserved first and last residue. A D gene is named only where the DNA matches it firmly. Expanded clones are given a class, and other clones once, few, many or no size at all.

>-|TRBJ2-3|TRBV6-5|-
CASTKEDTQYF
>-|TRBJ1-1|TRBV9|TRBD1
CASSEGAQGLDTEAFF
>-|TRBJ1-1|TRBV29-1|TRBD1
CSVEKGDRGYTEAFF
>-|TRBJ1-2|TRBV2|-
CASSDRALNYGYTF
>-|TRBJ1-1|TRBV9|-
CASSVGGTNTEAFF
>-|TRBJ1-4|TRBV27|-
CASSLWGAEKLFF
>-|TRBJ2-6|TRBV13|-
CASTYGGSGANVLTF
>-|TRBJ1-2|TRBV5-5|TRBD1
CASSLQGASYGYTF
>-|TRBJ2-4|TRBV9|-
CASSVDGGLAKNIQYF
>-|TRBJ1-6|TRBV5-5|TRBD1
CASTQTGAGNSPLHF
>-|TRBJ2-1|TRBV10-3|-
CAISDYGGADEQFF
>-|TRBJ2-7|TRBV5-1|-
CASSPSGRVGEQYF
>-|TRBJ2-2|TRBV9|TRBD1
CASSVSQGLTRTGELFF
>-|TRBJ1-2|TRBV10-3|TRBD1
CAISVQGAGNYGYTF
>few|TRBJ1-1|TRBV4-1|-
CASSQEEGLNTEAFF
>-|TRBJ2-2|TRBV5-1|-
CASSLVETGELFF
>-|TRBJ1-2|TRBV6-1|-
CASSDNVGYTF
>-|TRBJ1-6|TRBV5-6|TRBD1
CASRRTGASFGSPLHF
>-|TRBJ2-7|TRBV5-1|-
CASRRSSHSSYEQYF
>-|TRBJ1-4|TRBV6-5|TRBD1
CASSPNRGEKLFF